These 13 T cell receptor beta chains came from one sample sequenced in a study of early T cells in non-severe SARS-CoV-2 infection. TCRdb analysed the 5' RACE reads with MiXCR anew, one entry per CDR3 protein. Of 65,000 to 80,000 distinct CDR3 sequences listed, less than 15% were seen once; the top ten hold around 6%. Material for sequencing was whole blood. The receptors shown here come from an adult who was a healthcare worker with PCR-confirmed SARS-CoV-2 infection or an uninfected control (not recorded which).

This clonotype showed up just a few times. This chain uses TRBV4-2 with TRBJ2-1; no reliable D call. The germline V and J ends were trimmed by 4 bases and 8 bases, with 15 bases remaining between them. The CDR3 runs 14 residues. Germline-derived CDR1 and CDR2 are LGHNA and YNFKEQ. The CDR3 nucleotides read TGTGCCAGCAGCCTCCCGCCCTACTCAGATGAGCAGTTCTTC. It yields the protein CASSLPPYSDEQFF.

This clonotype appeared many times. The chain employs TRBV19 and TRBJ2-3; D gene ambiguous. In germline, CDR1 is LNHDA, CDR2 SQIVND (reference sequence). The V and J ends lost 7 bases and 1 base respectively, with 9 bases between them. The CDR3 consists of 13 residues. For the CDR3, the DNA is TGTGCCAGTACCACAACCCGCACAGATACGCAGTATTTT. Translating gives CASTTTRTDTQYF.

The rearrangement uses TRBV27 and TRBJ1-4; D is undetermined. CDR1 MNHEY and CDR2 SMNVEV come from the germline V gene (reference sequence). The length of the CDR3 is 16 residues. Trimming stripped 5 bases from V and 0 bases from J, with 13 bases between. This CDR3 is CASSRYTGSTNEKLFF. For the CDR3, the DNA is TGTGCCAGCAGTCGTTATACCGGCTCAACTAATGAAAAACTGTTTTTT.

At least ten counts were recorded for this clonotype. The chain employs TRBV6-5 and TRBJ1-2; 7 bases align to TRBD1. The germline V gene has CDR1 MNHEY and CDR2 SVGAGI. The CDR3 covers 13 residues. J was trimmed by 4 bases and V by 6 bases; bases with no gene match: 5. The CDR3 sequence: CASRQGIGYGYTF. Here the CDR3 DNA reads TGTGCCAGCAGACAGGGGATTGGCTATGGCTACACCTTC.

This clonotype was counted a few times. This CDR3 is CASSEGVRSTEAFF. The CDR3 bases are TGTGCCAGCTCGGAAGGGGTTCGGAGCACTGAAGCTTTCTTT. The J gene is TRBJ1-1, the V gene TRBV6-5; tentative D call: TRBD1 (5 bases). This CDR3 comprises 14 residues. Deletions cut 8 bases from V and 4 bases from J, with 17 bases between. CDR1 is MNHEY and CDR2 is SVGAGI in the germline V gene.

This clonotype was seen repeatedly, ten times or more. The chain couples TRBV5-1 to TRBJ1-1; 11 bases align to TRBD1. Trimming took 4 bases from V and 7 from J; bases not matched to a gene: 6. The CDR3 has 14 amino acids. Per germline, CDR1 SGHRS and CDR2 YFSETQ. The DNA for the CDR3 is TGCGCCAGCAGCCCGGGGACAGGGGGAGATGAAGCTTTCTTT. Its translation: CASSPGTGGDEAFF. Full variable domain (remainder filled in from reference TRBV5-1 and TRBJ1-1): KAGVTQTPRYLIKTRGQQVTLSCSPISGHRSVSWYQQTPGQGLQFLFEYFSETQRNKGNFPGRFSGRQFSNSRSEMNVSTLELGDSALYLCASSPGTGGDEAFFGQGTRLTVV.

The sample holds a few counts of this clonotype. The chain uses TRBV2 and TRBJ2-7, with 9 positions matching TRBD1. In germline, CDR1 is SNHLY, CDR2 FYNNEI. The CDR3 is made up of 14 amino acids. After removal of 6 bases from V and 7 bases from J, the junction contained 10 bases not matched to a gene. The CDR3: CASRDRGSPEEQYF. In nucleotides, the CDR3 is TGTGCCAGCAGGGACAGGGGCTCTCCGGAAGAGCAGTACTTC.

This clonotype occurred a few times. The CDR3 sequence: CASSFISGGSITDTQYF. DNA of the CDR3: TGCGCCAGCAGCTTCATAAGCGGGGGGTCCATCACAGATACGCAGTATTTT. The genes are TRBV5-1 and TRBJ2-3; TRBD2 agrees at 9 bases. Germline lookup yields CDR1 SGHRS and CDR2 YFSETQ. This CDR3 spans 17 amino acids. Trimming at V came to 2 bases and at J to 2 bases, leaving 9 bases not matched to a gene.

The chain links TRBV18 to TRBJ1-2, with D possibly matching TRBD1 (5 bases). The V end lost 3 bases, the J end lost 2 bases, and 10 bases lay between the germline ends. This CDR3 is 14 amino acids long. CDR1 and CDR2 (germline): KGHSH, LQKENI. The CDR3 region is CASSPGRANYGYTF. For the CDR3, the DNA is TGTGCCAGCTCACCGGGCAGGGCCAACTATGGCTACACCTTC.

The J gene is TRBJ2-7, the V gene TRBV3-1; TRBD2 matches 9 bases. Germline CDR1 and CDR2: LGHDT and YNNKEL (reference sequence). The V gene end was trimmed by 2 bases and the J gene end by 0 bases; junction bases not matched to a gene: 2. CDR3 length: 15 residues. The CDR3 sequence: CASSQMGLASYEQYF. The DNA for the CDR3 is TGTGCCAGCAGCCAAATGGGACTAGCCTCCTACGAGCAGTACTTC.

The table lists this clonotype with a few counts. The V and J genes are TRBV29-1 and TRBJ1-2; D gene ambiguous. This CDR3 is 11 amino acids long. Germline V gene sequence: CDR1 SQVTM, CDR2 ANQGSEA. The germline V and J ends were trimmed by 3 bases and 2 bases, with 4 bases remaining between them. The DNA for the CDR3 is TGCAGCGTTGACGACAACTATGGCTACACCTTC. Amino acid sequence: CSVDDNYGYTF.

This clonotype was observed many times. The CDR3 loop is CASSLRLNTEAFF. The CDR3 coding sequence is TGTGCCAGCAGCTTGCGGCTCAACACTGAAGCTTTCTTT. The V call is TRBV7-2, the J call TRBJ1-1; no firm D call. The germline V gene encodes CDR1 SGHTA and CDR2 FQGNSA. The CDR3 length is 13 residues. V gave up 3 bases and J gave up 2 bases, with 7 bases separating them.

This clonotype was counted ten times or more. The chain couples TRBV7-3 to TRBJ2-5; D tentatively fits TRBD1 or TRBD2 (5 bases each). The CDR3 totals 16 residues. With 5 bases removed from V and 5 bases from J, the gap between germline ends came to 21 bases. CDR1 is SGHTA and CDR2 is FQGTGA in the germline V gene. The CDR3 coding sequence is TGTGCCAGCAGCCCTAACCCCGGGACGCCAATCGAGACCCAGTACTTC. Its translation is CASSPNPGTPIETQYF.